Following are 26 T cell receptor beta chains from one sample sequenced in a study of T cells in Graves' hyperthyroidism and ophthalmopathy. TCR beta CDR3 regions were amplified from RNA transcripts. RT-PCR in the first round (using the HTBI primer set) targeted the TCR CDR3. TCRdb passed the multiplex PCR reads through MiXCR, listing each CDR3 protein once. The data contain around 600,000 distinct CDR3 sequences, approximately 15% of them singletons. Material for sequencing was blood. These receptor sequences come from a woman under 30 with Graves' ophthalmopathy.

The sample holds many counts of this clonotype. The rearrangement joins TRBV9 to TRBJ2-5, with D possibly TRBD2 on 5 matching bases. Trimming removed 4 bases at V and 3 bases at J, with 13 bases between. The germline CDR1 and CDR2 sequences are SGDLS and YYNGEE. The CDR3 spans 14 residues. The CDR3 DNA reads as TGTGCCAGCAGCCCCCTGTTGAGGGAAGAGACCCAGTACTTC. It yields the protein CASSPLLREETQYF.

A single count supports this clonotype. The CDR3 bases are TGTGCCAGCAGCGCCCGGGACAGGGGTGGGGAGACCCAGTACTTC. It is translated as CASSARDRGGETQYF. The J gene is TRBJ2-5, the V gene TRBV11-1; 10 positions agree with TRBD1. With V trimmed by 5 bases and J by 5 bases, 8 bases remained unmatched. Germline V gene sequence: CDR1 SGHAT, CDR2 FQDESV (reference sequence). The CDR3 covers 15 residues. Filled out from reference TRBV11-1 and TRBJ2-5, the complete variable domain reads EAEVAQSPRYKITEKSQAVAFWCDPISGHATLYWYRQILGQGPELLVQFQDESVVDDSQLPKDRFSAERLKGVDSTLKIQPAELGDSAMYLCASSARDRGGETQYFGPGTRLLVL.

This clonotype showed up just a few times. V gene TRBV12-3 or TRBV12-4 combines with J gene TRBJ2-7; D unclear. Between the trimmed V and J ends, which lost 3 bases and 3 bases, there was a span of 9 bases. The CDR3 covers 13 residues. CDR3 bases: TGTGCCAGCAGTTTTGGGTTATACTACGAGCAGTACTTC. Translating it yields CASSFGLYYEQYF.

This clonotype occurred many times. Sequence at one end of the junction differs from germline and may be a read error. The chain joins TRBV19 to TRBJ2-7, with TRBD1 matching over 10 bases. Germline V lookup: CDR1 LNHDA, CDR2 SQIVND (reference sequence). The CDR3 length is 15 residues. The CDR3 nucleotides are TGTGCCAGCAGTATATCGGGGACAGGGGTTTACGAGCAGTACTTC. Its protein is CASSISGTGVYEQYF.

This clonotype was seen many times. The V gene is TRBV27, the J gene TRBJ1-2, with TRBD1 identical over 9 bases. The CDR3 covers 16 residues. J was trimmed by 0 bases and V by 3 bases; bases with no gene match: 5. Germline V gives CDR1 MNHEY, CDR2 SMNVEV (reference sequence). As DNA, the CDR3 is TGTGCCAGCAGTTTCGGACAGGGGATAGCTAACTATGGCTACACCTTC. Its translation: CASSFGQGIANYGYTF.

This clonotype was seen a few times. CDR3 region: CASSYRKAGGAGELFF. The CDR3 nucleotides read TGTGCCAGCAGTTACAGAAAAGCGGGAGGGGCCGGGGAGCTGTTTTTT. The gene calls are TRBV6-1 and TRBJ2-2, with TRBD2 matching 10 bases. There are 16 residues in the CDR3. Germline assignment: CDR1 MNHNS and CDR2 SASEGT. With V trimmed by 5 bases and J by 6 bases, 9 bases remained unmatched.

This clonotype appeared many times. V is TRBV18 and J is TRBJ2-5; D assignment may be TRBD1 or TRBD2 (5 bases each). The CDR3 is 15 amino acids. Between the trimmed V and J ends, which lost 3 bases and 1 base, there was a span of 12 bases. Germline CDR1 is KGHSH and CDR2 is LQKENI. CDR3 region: CASSPPGQSQETQYF. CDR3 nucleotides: TGTGCCAGCTCACCGCCGGGGCAGAGCCAAGAGACCCAGTACTTC.

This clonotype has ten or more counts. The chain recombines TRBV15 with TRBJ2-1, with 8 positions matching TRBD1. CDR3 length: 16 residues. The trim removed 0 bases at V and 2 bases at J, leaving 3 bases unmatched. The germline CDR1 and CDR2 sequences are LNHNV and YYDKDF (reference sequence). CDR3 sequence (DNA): TGTGCCACCAGCAGAGATCCAGGGGGCGCCTACAATGAGCAGTTCTTC. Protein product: CATSRDPGGAYNEQFF.

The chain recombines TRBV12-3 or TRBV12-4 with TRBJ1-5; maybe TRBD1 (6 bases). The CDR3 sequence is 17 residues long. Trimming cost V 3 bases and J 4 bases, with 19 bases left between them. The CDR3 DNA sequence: TGTGCCAGCAGTTTCTCCGGGGGGCGGGGGGGAAATCAGCCCCAGCATTTT. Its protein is CASSFSGGRGGNQPQHF.

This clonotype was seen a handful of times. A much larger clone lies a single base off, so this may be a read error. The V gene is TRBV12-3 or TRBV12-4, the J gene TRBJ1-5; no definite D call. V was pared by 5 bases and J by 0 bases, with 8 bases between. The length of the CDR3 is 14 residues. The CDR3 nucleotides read TGTGCCAGCAGTCCAAGGTATAGCAATCAGCCCCAGCATTTT. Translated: CASSPRYSNQPQHF.

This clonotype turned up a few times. CDR3 nucleotide sequence: TGTGCCAGCTTGGGGGGGACAGGCTCTGGAAACACCATATATTTT. As protein: CASLGGTGSGNTIYF. The chain is built from TRBV19 and TRBJ1-3; the match to TRBD1 covers 8 bases. This CDR3 region has 15 residues. CDR1 LNHDA and CDR2 SQIVND come from the germline V gene (reference sequence). The J segment lost 0 bases and the V segment lost 9 bases, leaving 7 bases of the junction unmatched.

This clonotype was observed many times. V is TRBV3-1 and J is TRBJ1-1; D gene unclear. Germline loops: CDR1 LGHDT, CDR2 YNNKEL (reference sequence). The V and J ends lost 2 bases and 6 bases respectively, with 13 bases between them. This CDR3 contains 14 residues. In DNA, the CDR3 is TGTGCCAGCAGCCAATCATACGGGGAGGCTGAAGCTTTCTTT. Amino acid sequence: CASSQSYGEAEAFF.

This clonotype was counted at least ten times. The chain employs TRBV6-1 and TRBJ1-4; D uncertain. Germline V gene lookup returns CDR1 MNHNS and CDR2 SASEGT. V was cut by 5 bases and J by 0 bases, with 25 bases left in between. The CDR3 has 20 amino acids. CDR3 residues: CASSYTRQTIKAATNEKLFF. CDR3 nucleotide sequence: TGTGCCAGCAGTTACACAAGGCAGACCATAAAGGCTGCAACTAATGAAAAACTGTTTTTT.

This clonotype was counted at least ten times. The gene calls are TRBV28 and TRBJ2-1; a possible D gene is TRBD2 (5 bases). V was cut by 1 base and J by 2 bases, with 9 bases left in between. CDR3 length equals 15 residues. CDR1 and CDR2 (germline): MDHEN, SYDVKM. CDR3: CASSLSEGTYNEQFF. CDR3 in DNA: TGTGCCAGCAGTTTATCTGAGGGAACCTACAATGAGCAGTTCTTC.

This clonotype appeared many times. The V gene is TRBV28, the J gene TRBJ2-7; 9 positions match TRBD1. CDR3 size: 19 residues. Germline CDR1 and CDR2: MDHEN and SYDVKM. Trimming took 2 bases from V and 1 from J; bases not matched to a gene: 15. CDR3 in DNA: TGTGCCAGCAGTTTAGGGGTCGGGGGACAGGGTGGTCTGTCCTACGAGCAGTACTTC. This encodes CASSLGVGGQGGLSYEQYF.

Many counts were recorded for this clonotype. For the CDR3, the DNA is TGTGCCACCAGTGGTGAGGGGCCAGGATCGTTCGGTGAGCAGTTCTTC. Amino acids: CATSGEGPGSFGEQFF. The rearrangement links TRBV24-1 to TRBJ2-1; the D gene could be TRBD1 or TRBD2 (5 bases each). The germline V gene has CDR1 KGHDR and CDR2 SFDVKD. CDR3 length: 16 residues. V lost 5 bases, J lost 9 bases, and 22 bases lay in between.

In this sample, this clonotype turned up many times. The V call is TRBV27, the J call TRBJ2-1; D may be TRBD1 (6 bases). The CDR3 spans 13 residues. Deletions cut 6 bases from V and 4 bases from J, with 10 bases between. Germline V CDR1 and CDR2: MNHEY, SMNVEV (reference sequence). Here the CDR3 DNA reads TGTGCCAGCAGAACCCAGGGGTACAATGAGCAGTTCTTC. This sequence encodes CASRTQGYNEQFF.

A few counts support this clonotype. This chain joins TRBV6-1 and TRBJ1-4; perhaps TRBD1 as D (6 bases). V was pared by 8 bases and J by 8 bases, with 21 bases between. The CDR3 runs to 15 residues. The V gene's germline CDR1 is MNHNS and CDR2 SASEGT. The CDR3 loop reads CASVMRAGASEKLFF. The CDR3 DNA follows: TGTGCCAGCGTGATGAGGGCAGGGGCGAGCGAAAAACTGTTTTTT.

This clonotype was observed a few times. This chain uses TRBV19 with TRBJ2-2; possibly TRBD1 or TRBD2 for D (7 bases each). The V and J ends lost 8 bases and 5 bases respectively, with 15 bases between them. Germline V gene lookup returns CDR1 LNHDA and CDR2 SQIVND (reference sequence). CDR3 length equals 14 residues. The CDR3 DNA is TGTGCCAGTCTCAGACAGGGAGGGACCGGGGAGCTGTTTTTT. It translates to CASLRQGGTGELFF.

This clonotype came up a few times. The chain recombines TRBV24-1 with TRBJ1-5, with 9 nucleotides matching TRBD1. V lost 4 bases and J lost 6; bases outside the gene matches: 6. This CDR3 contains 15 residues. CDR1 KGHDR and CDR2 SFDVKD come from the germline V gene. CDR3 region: CATSDSGTGFQPQHF. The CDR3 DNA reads TGTGCCACCAGTGACTCCGGGACAGGGTTTCAGCCCCAGCATTTT.

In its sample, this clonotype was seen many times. The CDR3 here is CSARDDRGGETQYF. CDR3 sequence (DNA): TGCAGTGCTAGAGATGACAGGGGGGGAGAGACCCAGTACTTC. This chain joins TRBV20-1 and TRBJ2-5, with 9 bases fitting TRBD1. The germline CDR1 and CDR2 sequences are DFQATT and SNEGSKA (reference sequence). The trim removed 0 bases at V and 4 bases at J, leaving 3 bases unmatched. The CDR3 is 14 residues long.

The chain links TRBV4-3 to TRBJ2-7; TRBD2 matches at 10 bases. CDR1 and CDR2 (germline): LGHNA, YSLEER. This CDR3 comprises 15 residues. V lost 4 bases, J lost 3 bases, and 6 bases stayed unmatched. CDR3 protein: CASSPTSGTFYEQYF. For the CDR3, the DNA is TGCGCCAGCAGCCCTACTAGCGGGACCTTCTACGAGCAGTACTTC.

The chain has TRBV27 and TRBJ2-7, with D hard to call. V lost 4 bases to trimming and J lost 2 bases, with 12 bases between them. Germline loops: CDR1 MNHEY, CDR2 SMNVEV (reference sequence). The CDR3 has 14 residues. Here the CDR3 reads CASSSNSYTYEQYF. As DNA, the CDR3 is TGTGCCAGCAGTTCAAATAGTTACACCTACGAGCAGTACTTC.

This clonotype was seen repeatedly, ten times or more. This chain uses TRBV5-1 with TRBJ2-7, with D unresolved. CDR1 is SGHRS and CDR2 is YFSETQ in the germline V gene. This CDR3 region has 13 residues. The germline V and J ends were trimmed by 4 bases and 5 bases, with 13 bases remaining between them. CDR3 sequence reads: CASSAQPVNEQYF. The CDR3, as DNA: TGCGCCAGCAGCGCCCAGCCTGTCAACGAGCAGTACTTC.

CDR3 nucleotides: TGTGCCAGCACCATAGGGTCCGGAGGCGGGGAGCTGTTTTTT. Amino acid sequence: CASTIGSGGGELFF. V and J are TRBV28 and TRBJ2-2; D might be TRBD2 (5 bases). The CDR3 has 14 residues. V was pared by 7 bases and J by 7 bases, with 16 bases between. Germline CDR1 is MDHEN and CDR2 is SYDVKM.

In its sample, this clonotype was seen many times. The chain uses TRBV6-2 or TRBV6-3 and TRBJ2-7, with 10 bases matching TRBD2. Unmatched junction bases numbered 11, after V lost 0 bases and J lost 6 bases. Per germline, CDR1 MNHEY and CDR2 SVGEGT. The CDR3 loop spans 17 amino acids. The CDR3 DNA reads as TGTGCCAGCAGTTACTCGAAGGAAGGGGGACTAGCGATCGAGCAGTACTTC. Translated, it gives CASSYSKEGGLAIEQYF.